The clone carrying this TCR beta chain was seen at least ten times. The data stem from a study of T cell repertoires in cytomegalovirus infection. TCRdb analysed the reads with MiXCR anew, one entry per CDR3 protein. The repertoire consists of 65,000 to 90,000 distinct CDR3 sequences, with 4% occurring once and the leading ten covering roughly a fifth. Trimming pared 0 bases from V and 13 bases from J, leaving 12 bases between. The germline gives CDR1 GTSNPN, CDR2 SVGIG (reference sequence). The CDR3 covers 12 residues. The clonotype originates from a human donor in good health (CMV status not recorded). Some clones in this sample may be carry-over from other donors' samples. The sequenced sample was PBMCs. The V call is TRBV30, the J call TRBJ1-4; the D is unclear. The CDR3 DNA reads TGTGCCTGGAGTGTAAGCAGCCGCAGACTGTTTTTT. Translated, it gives CAWSVSSRRLFF. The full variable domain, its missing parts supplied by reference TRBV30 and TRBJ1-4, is SQTIHQWPATLVQPVGSPLSLECTVEGTSNPNLYWYRQAAGRGLQLLFYSVGIGQISSEVPQNLSASRPQDRQFILSSKKLLLSDSGFYLCAWSVSSRRLFFGSGTQLSVL.